These 11 T cell receptor beta chains were all obtained from the same sample, sequenced in a study of blood T cell repertoires in COVID-19. Here immunoSEQ multiplex PCR was the method, and the copy in TCRdb shows in-frame clones only, minus some. The sample contains around 74,000 clones, roughly 89% of which appear only once. The sequenced sample was peripheral blood. All receptors come from a man aged 50 to 59 with active COVID-19.

The chain recombines TRBV28 with TRBJ2-3; possibly TRBD2 for D (7 bases). V lost 2 bases, J lost 6 bases, and 9 bases lay in between. Germline V CDR1 and CDR2: MDHEN, SYDVKM. The CDR3 consists of 13 residues. The CDR3, as DNA: TGTGCCAGCAGTTTAGGGGGGGCGGATACGCAGTATTTT. It encodes CASSLGGADTQYF.

This chain uses TRBV9 with TRBJ2-3, with 9 bases lining up with TRBD2. The CDR3 sequence is 15 residues long. Trimming removed 5 bases from V and 6 bases from J; junction bases left unmatched: 10. The germline V gene has CDR1 SGDLS and CDR2 YYNGEE. The CDR3 spells CASSSGSPRRDTQYF. The CDR3 nucleotides read TGTGCCAGCAGTAGCGGGAGCCCCAGGAGGGATACGCAGTATTTT.

The CDR3 sequence: CASSPSSGSYEQYF. The CDR3 DNA sequence: TGTGCCAGCTCACCATCTAGCGGGAGCTACGAGCAGTACTTC. The chain joins TRBV18 to TRBJ2-7, with 10 bases that match TRBD2. CDR3 size: 14 residues. Germline V gene lookup returns CDR1 KGHSH and CDR2 LQKENI. V was pared by 2 bases and J by 3 bases, with 1 base of the junction left unmatched. The variable domain in full, with the rest retrieved from reference TRBV18 and TRBJ2-7, is NAGVMQNPRHLVRRRGQEARLRCSPMKGHSHVYWYRQLPEEGLKFMVYLQKENIIDESGMPKERFSAEFPKEGPSILRIQQVVRGDSAAYFCASSPSSGSYEQYFGPGTRLTVT.

This chain joins TRBV4-1 and TRBJ2-2, with a tentative D call TRBD2 (5 bases). V was pared by 1 base and J by 6 bases, with 15 bases between. CDR1 is MGHRA and CDR2 is YSYEKL in the germline V gene. CDR3 length: 16 amino acids. The CDR3 DNA is TGCGCCAGCAGCCAAGTGGGAGCCGCTCCCCCCGGGGAGCTGTTTTTT. As protein: CASSQVGAAPPGELFF.

V and J are TRBV19 and TRBJ2-1; D may be TRBD2 (6 bases). The ends were cut back, 3 bases at V and 2 bases at J, with 11 bases in the middle. This CDR3 has 15 amino acids. CDR1 LNHDA and CDR2 SQIVND come from the germline V gene (reference sequence). The CDR3 sequence is CASSISSEAYNEQFF. DNA of the CDR3: TGTGCCAGTAGTATTTCTAGCGAGGCCTACAATGAGCAGTTCTTC.

The chain employs TRBV27 and TRBJ1-5; 9 bases are a match to TRBD1. Losses at the gene ends were 0 bases for V and 0 bases for J; bases not matched to a gene: 12. The germline V gene has CDR1 MNHEY and CDR2 SMNVEV (reference sequence). The CDR3 is 20 residues long. CDR3 nucleotides: TGTGCCAGCAGTTTATCGTTCGGGGGACAGGGCGGTAATAGCAATCAGCCCCAGCATTTT. It codes for CASSLSFGGQGGNSNQPQHF.

This rearrangement joins TRBV28 to TRBJ2-7; 13 bases fit TRBD2. Germline CDR1 is MDHEN and CDR2 is SYDVKM. The CDR3 is 15 amino acids. J gave up 4 bases and V 3 bases, and 3 bases lay outside the gene matches. The CDR3 DNA is TGTGCCAGCAGTTTCGGACTAGCGGGAGTTTACGAGCAGTACTTC. The encoded protein is CASSFGLAGVYEQYF.

The chain employs TRBV11-3 and TRBJ2-3; weak D call: TRBD1 (6 bases). With 5 bases removed from V and 1 base from J, the gap between germline ends came to 10 bases. Per germline, CDR1 SGHNT and CDR2 YENEEA. This CDR3 region has 14 residues. The DNA of the CDR3 is TGTGCCAGCAGCCCACAGGGAGGCACAGATACGCAGTATTTT. Residues: CASSPQGGTDTQYF.

This clone was recorded a few times. V is TRBV7-9 and J is TRBJ2-2, with D perhaps matching TRBD2 (6 bases). Germline loops: CDR1 SEHNR, CDR2 FQNEAQ (reference sequence). The CDR3 spans 16 residues. V gave up 6 bases and J gave up 4 bases, with 18 bases separating them. This chain's CDR3 is CASRPEERVFTGELFF. In DNA, the CDR3 is TGTGCCAGCAGGCCCGAGGAGCGGGTGTTCACCGGGGAGCTGTTTTTT.

This sequence joins TRBV29-1 and TRBJ1-2; 7 positions match TRBD1. The trim removed 7 bases at V and 0 bases at J, leaving 14 bases unmatched. Per the germline V gene, CDR1 is SQVTM and CDR2 is ANQGSEA. This CDR3 region has 16 residues. CDR3 nucleotide sequence: TGCAGCGCTTTCCTAAGAGGGGACAGCACTAACTATGGCTACACCTTC. Translated, it gives CSAFLRGDSTNYGYTF.

This clone came up once. CDR3 region: CASRTGQLGNQPQHF. The CDR3 nucleotides are TGTGCCAGTAGGACCGGACAGTTGGGGAATCAGCCCCAGCATTTT. The chain employs TRBV19 and TRBJ1-5, with a possible D match to TRBD1 (6 bases). CDR3 length: 15 amino acids. The V gene's germline CDR1 is LNHDA and CDR2 SQIVND (reference sequence). V lost 6 bases and J 4 bases, leaving 16 bases between the germline ends.